This is a list of T cell receptor beta chains from one sample in a study of long-term antiretroviral therapy in people with HIV. The table came from immunoSEQ multiplex PCR; TCRdb's copy has only in-frame clones and leaves some out. The data show roughly 28,000 clones, 85% to 90% seen once. The sample in question was unsorted PBMCs, obtained 1.8 years after starting antiretroviral therapy. The source of these receptors is a woman aged 18 to 35 with HIV. CDR3s include the opening cysteine and the closing phenylalanine or tryptophan. The D gene is left open where the match is weak. A row's size may be missing; if present it is once, few, many or a size class.

v_gene: TRBV11-2; d_gene: TRBD2; j_gene: TRBJ2-5; abundance: -; CDR3aa: CASRPTLAGEETQYF; CDR3nt: TGTGCCAGCCGACCAACCCTAGCGGGAGAGGAGACCCAGTACTTC
v_gene: TRBV19; d_gene: -; j_gene: TRBJ2-2; abundance: -; CDR3aa: CASSFEITGELFF; CDR3nt: TGTGCCAGTAGTTTTGAAATTACCGGGGAGCTGTTTTTT
v_gene: TRBV28; d_gene: TRBD2; j_gene: TRBJ2-3; abundance: -; CDR3aa: CASSLGLAGADTQYF; CDR3nt: TGTGCCAGCAGCTTAGGACTAGCGGGAGCAGATACGCAGTATTTT
v_gene: TRBV6-5; d_gene: -; j_gene: TRBJ1-1; abundance: -; CDR3aa: CASATITEAFF; CDR3nt: TGTGCCAGCGCGACAATTACTGAAGCTTTCTTT
v_gene: TRBV5-1; d_gene: -; j_gene: TRBJ2-6; abundance: -; CDR3aa: CASSLAGTGANVLTF; CDR3nt: TGCGCCAGCAGCTTAGCAGGGACTGGGGCCAACGTCCTGACTTTC
v_gene: TRBV9; d_gene: -; j_gene: TRBJ1-2; abundance: -; CDR3aa: CASTLDTTSYGYTF; CDR3nt: TGTGCCAGCACCTTGGACACAACCTCCTATGGCTACACCTTC
v_gene: TRBV11-3; d_gene: TRBD1; j_gene: TRBJ2-7; abundance: few; CDR3aa: CASSFPRQGYEQYF; CDR3nt: TGTGCCAGCAGCTTTCCGAGACAGGGCTACGAGCAGTACTTC
v_gene: TRBV4-3; d_gene: -; j_gene: TRBJ2-7; abundance: -; CDR3aa: CASSQEGSGAYEQYF; CDR3nt: TGCGCCAGCAGCCAAGAGGGTAGCGGCGCCTACGAGCAGTACTTC
v_gene: TRBV9; d_gene: TRBD2; j_gene: TRBJ2-5; abundance: -; CDR3aa: CASSLGTSGGQETQYF; CDR3nt: TGTGCCAGCAGCCTCGGGACTAGCGGGGGACAAGAGACCCAGTACTTC
v_gene: TRBV20-1; d_gene: -; j_gene: TRBJ1-2; abundance: -; CDR3aa: CSAQGVYGYTF; CDR3nt: TGCAGTGCCCAGGGCGTTTATGGCTACACCTTC
v_gene: TRBV6-5; d_gene: TRBD1; j_gene: TRBJ1-5; abundance: -; CDR3aa: CASSVTGGDQPQHF; CDR3nt: TGTGCCAGCAGTGTCACAGGGGGTGATCAGCCCCAGCATTTT
v_gene: TRBV19; d_gene: -; j_gene: TRBJ1-4; abundance: once; CDR3aa: CASSVLPGQANEKLFF; CDR3nt: TGTGCCAGTAGTGTCCTACCGGGACAAGCTAATGAAAAACTGTTTTTT
v_gene: TRBV10-2; d_gene: -; j_gene: TRBJ2-7; abundance: -; CDR3aa: CASRPISGASYEQYF; CDR3nt: TGCGCCAGCCGGCCTATTTCGGGGGCTTCCTACGAGCAGTACTTC
v_gene: TRBV4-3; d_gene: TRBD2; j_gene: TRBJ2-7; abundance: few; CDR3aa: CASSQSVAGVYEQYF; CDR3nt: TGCGCCAGCAGCCAGTCAGTAGCGGGAGTCTACGAGCAGTACTTC
v_gene: TRBV13; d_gene: TRBD1; j_gene: TRBJ1-4; abundance: -; CDR3aa: CASSLRQGGRANEKLFF; CDR3nt: TGTGCCAGCAGCTTGCGCCAAGGGGGCCGGGCTAATGAAAAACTGTTTTTT